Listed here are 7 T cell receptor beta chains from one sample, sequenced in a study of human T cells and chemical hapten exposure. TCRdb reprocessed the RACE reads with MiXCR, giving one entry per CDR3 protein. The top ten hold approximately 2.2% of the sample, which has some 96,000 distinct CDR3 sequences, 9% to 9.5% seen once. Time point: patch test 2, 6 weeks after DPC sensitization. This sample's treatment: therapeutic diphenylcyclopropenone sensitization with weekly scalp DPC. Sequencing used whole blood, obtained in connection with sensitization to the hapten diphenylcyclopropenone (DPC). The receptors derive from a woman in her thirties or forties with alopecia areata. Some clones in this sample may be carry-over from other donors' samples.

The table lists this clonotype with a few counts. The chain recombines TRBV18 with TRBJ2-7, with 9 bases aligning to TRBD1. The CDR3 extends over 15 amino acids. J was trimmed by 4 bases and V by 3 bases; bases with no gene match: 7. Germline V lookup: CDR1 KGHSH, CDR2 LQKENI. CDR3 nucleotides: TGTGCCAGCTCACCCGGGACAGGGAATAGGTACGAGCAGTACTTC. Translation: CASSPGTGNRYEQYF.

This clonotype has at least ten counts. In DNA, the CDR3 is TGCGCCAGCAGCCCTCAGGGACTAGCCAAAAACATTCAGTACTTC. Protein: CASSPQGLAKNIQYF. This chain connects TRBV4-3 to TRBJ2-4; D might be TRBD2 (6 bases). The CDR3 covers 15 residues. V shed 4 bases and J shed 0 bases, with 10 bases lying between them. Looked up from germline, CDR1 is LGHNA and CDR2 is YSLEER.

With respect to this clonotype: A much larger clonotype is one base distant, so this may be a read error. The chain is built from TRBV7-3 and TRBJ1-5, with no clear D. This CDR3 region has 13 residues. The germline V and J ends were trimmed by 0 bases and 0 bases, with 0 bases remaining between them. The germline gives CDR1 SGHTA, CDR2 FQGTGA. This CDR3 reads CASSLTSNQPQHF. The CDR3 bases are TGTGCCAGCAGCTTAACTAGCAATCAGCCCCAGCATTTT.

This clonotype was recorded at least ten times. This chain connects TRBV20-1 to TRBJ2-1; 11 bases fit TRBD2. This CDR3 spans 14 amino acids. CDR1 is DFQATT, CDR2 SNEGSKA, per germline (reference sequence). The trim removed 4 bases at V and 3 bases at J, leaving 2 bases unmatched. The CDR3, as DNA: TGCAGTGCTACCCTAGCGGGAGGCTACAATGAGCAGTTCTTC. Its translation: CSATLAGGYNEQFF.

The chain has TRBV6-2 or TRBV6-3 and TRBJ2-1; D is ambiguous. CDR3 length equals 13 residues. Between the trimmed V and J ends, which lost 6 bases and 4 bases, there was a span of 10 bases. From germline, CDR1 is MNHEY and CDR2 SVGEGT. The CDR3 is CASSIGRYNEQFF. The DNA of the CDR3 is TGTGCCAGCAGCATTGGCCGATACAATGAGCAGTTCTTC.

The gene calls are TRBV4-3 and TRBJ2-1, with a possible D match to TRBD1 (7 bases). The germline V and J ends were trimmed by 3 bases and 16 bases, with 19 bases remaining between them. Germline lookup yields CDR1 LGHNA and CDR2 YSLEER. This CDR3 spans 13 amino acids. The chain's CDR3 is CASSQEGASSYFF. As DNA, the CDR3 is TGCGCCAGCAGCCAGGAGGGGGCTTCTAGCTATTTCTTC.

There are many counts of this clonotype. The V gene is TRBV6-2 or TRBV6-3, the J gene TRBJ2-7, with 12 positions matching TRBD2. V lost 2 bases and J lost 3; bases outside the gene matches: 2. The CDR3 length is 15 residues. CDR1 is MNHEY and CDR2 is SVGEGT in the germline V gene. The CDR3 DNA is TGTGCCAGCAGTTACCCGACTAGCGGGAGCTACGAGCAGTACTTC. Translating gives CASSYPTSGSYEQYF.